Listed below are T cell receptor beta chains from one sample, sequenced in a study of PD-L1 blockade in urothelial cancer. Method: immunoSEQ multiplex PCR; TCRdb's copy keeps in-frame clones and lacks some. This table holds tens of thousands of clones, 81% found once. The sample here was PBMCs, taken around atezolizumab (anti-PD-L1) treatment. These receptors were obtained from a man aged 65 to 79 with urothelial cancer. The CDR3 runs from the conserved cysteine through the conserved F or W. Each record gives: J gene, clone size, D gene, CDR3 length, V gene, CDR3 protein, CDR3 DNA. The D gene is left open where the match is weak. Size tells how often a clone was seen (once, few, many) or the class of an expanded clone, and some rows leave it out.

>TRBJ1-2|NA|NA|14|TRBV15
CATSRDKGNYGYTF
TGTGCCACCAGCAGAGATAAGGGGAACTATGGCTACACCTTC
>TRBJ2-2|once|TRBD1|14|TRBV28
CASSSTGPTGELFF
TGTGCCAGCAGTTCGACAGGGCCCACCGGGGAGCTGTTTTTT
>TRBJ2-7|few|NA|15|TRBV4-2
CASSQVYGSDYEQYF
TGTGCCAGCAGCCAAGTGTATGGTAGCGACTACGAGCAGTACTTC
>TRBJ1-4|NA|TRBD1|14|TRBV5-6
CASSLQGAGEKLFF
TGTGCCAGCAGCTTGCAGGGGGCTGGAGAAAAACTGTTTTTT
>TRBJ2-1|NA|NA|15|TRBV28
CASSSYLSSYNEQFF
TGTGCCAGCAGTTCGTATTTGAGCTCCTACAATGAGCAGTTCTTC
>TRBJ2-7|NA|NA|14|TRBV30
CAWREAGSSYEQYF
TGTGCCTGGAGGGAGGCTGGTAGCTCCTACGAGCAGTACTTC
>TRBJ1-3|NA|TRBD1|17|TRBV11-2
CASSFIQGQGLGNTIYF
TGTGCCAGCAGCTTCATACAAGGACAGGGACTTGGAAACACCATATATTTT
>TRBJ1-1|NA|TRBD1|14|TRBV27
CASSWDRRNTEAFF
TGTGCCAGCAGTTGGGACAGACGGAACACTGAAGCTTTCTTT
>TRBJ1-2|once|TRBD1|14|TRBV7-2
CASSSGQVNYGYTF
TGTGCCAGCAGCTCGGGACAGGTGAACTATGGCTACACCTTC
>TRBJ2-7|NA|TRBD1|14|TRBV7-2
CASSVGTGFYEQYF
TGTGCCAGCAGCGTGGGGACAGGATTCTACGAGCAGTACTTC
>TRBJ1-2|NA|TRBD1|17|TRBV19
CASCPRLHRGGDYGYTF
TGTGCCAGTTGCCCCCGCCTCCACAGGGGGGGGGACTATGGCTACACCTTC
>TRBJ2-7|few|TRBD1|16|TRBV4-1
CASSQDGTGYGYEQYF
TGCGCCAGCAGCCAAGATGGGACAGGGTACGGCTACGAGCAGTACTTC
>TRBJ1-2|few|TRBD1|12|TRBV2
CAGGQGRYGYTF
TGTGCCGGCGGACAGGGGAGATATGGCTACACCTTC
>TRBJ2-5|NA|NA|14|TRBV5-6
CASSLPGAKETQYF
TGTGCCAGCAGCTTGCCAGGGGCTAAAGAGACCCAGTACTTC
>TRBJ2-2|once|TRBD2|12|TRBV29-1
CSGGTRHGELFF
TGCAGCGGGGGGACTAGGCACGGGGAGCTGTTTTTT
>TRBJ1-1|NA|NA|13|TRBV13
CASSSDRYTEAFF
TGTGCCAGCAGCTCCGACAGATACACTGAAGCTTTCTTT
>TRBJ1-1|NA|TRBD1|13|TRBV6-1
CASIATGGTEAFF
TGTGCCAGCATTGCGACAGGGGGCACTGAAGCTTTCTTT
>TRBJ2-6|NA|NA|16|TRBV6-5
CASSYDAEGGANVLTF
TGTGCCAGCAGTTACGATGCCGAGGGCGGGGCCAACGTCCTGACTTTC
>TRBJ1-5|NA|NA|12|TRBV30
CAWGAGDQPQHF
TGTGCCTGGGGGGCAGGGGACCAGCCCCAGCATTTT
>TRBJ2-7|NA|NA|12|TRBV7-2
CASSLPGAEQYF
TGTGCCAGCAGCCTGCCCGGTGCAGAGCAGTACTTC